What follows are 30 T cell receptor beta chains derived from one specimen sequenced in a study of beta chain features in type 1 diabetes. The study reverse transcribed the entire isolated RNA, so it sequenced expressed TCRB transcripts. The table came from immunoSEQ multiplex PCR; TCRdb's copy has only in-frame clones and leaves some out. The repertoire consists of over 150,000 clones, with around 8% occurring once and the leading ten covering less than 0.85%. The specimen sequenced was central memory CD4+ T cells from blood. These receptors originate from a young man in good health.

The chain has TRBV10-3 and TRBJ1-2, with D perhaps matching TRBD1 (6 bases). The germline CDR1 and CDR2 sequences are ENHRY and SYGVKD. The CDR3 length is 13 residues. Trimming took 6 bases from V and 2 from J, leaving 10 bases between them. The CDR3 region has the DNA TGTGCCATCAGGGGGACATACAACTATGGCTACACCTTC. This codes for CAIRGTYNYGYTF.

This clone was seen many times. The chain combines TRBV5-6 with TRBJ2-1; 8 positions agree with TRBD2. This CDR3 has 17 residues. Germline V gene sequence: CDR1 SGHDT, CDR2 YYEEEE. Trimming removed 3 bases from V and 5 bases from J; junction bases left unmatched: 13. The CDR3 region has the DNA TGTGCCAGCAGCTGGGGAACGGGCGGGAGGTTCGACAATGAGCAGTTCTTC. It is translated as CASSWGTGGRFDNEQFF.

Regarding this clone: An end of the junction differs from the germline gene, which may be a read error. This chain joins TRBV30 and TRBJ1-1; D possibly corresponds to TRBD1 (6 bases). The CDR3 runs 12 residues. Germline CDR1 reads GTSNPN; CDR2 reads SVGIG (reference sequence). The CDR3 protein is CAWARQASEAFF. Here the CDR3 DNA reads TGTGCCTGGGCCCGACAGGCTTCTGAGGCTTTCTTT. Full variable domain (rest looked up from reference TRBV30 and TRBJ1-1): SQTIHQWPATLVQPVGSPLSLECTVEGTSNPNLYWYRQAAGRGLQLLFYSVGIGQISSEVPQNLSASRPQDRQFILSSKKLLLSDSGFYLCAWARQASEAFFGQGTRLTVV.

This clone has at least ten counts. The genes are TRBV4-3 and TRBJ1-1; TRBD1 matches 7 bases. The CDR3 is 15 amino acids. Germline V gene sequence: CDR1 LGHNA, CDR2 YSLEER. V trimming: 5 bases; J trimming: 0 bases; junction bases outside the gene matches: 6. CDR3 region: CASSYDREMNTEAFF. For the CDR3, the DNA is TGCGCCAGCAGCTACGACAGGGAAATGAACACTGAAGCTTTCTTT.

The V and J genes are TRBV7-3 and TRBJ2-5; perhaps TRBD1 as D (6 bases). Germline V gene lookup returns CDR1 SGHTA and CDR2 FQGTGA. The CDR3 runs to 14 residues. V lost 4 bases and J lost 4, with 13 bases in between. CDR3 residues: CASSSDPGAETQYF. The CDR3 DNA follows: TGTGCCAGCAGCTCCGACCCAGGGGCAGAGACCCAGTACTTC.

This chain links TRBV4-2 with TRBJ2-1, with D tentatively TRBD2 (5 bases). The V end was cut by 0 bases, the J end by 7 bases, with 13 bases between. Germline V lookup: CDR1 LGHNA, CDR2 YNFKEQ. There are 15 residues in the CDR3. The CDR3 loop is CASSQEARTPNEQFF. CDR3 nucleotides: TGTGCCAGCAGCCAAGAGGCCAGGACTCCAAATGAGCAGTTCTTC.

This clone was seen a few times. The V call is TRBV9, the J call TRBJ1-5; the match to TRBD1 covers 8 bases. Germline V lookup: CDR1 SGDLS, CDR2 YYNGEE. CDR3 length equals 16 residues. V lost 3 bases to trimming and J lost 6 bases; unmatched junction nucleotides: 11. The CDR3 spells CASSAGQGMGVQPQHF. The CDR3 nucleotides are TGTGCCAGCAGCGCTGGACAGGGTATGGGCGTTCAGCCCCAGCATTTT.

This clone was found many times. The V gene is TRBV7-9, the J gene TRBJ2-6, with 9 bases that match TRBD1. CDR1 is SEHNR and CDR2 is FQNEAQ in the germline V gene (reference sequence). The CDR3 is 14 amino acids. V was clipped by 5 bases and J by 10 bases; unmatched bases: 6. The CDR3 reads CASSLNRGLNVLTF. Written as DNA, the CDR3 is TGTGCCAGCAGCCTGAACAGGGGGCTTAACGTCCTGACTTTC.

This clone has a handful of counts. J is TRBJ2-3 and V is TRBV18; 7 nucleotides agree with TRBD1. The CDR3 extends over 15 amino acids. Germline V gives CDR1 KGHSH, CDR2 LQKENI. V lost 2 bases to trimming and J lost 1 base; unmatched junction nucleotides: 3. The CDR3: CASSPGDSRTDTQYF. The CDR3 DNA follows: TGTGCCAGCTCACCAGGGGACAGCCGCACAGATACGCAGTATTTT.

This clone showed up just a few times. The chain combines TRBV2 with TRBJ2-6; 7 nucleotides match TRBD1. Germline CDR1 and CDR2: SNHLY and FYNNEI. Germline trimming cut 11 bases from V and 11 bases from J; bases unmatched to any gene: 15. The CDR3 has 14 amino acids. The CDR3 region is CASTLLTGTDVLTF. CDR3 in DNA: TGTGCCTCAACTCTTTTAACCGGGACAGACGTCCTGACTTTC.

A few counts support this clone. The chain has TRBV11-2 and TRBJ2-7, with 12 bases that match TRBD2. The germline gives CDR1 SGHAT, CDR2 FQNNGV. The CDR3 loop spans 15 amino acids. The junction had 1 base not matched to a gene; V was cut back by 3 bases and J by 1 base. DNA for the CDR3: TGTGCCAGCAGCTTCGGGACTAGCGGGTCCTACGAGCAGTACTTC. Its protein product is CASSFGTSGSYEQYF.

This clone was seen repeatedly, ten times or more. The CDR3 sequence is CSANRVNTEAFF. CDR3 nucleotides: TGCAGCGCAAACAGGGTCAACACTGAAGCTTTCTTT. The chain combines TRBV29-1 with TRBJ1-1, with D tentatively TRBD1 (6 bases). Trimming took off 7 bases at V and 2 bases at J, with 11 bases between the two ends. This CDR3 has 12 amino acids. Germline-derived CDR1 and CDR2 are SQVTM and ANQGSEA.

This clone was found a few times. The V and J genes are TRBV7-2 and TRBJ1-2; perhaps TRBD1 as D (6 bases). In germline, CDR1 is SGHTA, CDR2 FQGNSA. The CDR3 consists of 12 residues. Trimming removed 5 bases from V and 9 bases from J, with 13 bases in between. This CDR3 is CASSPGGRRYTF. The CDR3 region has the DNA TGTGCCAGCAGCCCCGGGGGGCGGCGCTACACCTTC.

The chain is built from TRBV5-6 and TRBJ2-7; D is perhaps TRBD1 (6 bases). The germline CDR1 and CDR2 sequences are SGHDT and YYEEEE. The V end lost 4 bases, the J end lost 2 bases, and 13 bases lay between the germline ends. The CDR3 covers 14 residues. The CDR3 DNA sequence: TGTGCCAGCAGCAGGACCAGGGGAACCTACGAGCAGTACTTC. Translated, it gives CASSRTRGTYEQYF. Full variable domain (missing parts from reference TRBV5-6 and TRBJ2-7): DAGVTQSPTHLIKTRGQQVTLRCSPKSGHDTVSWYQQALGQGPQFIFQYYEEEERQRGNFPDRFSGHQFPNYSSELNVNALLLGDSALYLCASSRTRGTYEQYFGPGTRLTVT.

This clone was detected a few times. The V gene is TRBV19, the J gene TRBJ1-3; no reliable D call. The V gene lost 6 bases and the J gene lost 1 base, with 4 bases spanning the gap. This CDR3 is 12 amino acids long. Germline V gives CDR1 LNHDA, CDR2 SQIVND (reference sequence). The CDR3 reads CASSTSGNTIYF. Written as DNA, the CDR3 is TGTGCCAGTAGCACATCTGGAAACACCATATATTTT.

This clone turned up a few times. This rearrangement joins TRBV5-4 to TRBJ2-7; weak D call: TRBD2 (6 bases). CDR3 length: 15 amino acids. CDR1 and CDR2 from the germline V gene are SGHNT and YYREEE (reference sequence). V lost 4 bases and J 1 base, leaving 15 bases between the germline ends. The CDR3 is CASSVDPGESYEQYF. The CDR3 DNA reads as TGTGCCAGCAGCGTCGATCCGGGAGAATCCTACGAGCAGTACTTC.

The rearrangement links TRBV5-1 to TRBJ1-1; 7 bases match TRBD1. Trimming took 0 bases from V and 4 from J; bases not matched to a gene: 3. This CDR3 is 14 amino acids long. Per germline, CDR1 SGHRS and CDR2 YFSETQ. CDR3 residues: CASSLEQGLTEAFF. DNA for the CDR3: TGCGCCAGCAGCTTGGAACAGGGGCTCACTGAAGCTTTCTTT. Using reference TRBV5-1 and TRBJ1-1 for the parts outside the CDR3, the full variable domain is KAGVTQTPRYLIKTRGQQVTLSCSPISGHRSVSWYQQTPGQGLQFLFEYFSETQRNKGNFPGRFSGRQFSNSRSEMNVSTLELGDSALYLCASSLEQGLTEAFFGQGTRLTVV.

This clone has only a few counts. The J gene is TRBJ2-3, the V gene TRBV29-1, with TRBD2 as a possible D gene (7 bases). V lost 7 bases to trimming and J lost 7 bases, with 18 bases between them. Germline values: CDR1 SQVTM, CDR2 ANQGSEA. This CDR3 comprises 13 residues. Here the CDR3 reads CSAEGGAGYTQYF. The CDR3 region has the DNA TGCAGCGCCGAGGGGGGGGCCGGGTATACGCAGTATTTT.

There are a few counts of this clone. The CDR3, as DNA: TGTGCCAGCAGGCGGACTAGCGGGAACACCGGGGAGCTGTTTTTT. It codes for CASRRTSGNTGELFF. The V and J genes are TRBV9 and TRBJ2-2; 10 bases are shared with TRBD2. The CDR3 spans 15 residues. Germline loops: CDR1 SGDLS, CDR2 YYNGEE. V was clipped by 5 bases and J by 1 base; unmatched bases: 2.

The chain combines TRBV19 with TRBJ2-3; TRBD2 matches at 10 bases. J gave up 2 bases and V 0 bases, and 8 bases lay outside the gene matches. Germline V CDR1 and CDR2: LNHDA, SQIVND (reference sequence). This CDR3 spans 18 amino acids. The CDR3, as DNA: TGTGCCAGTAGTATAGATCTCTATAGCGGGAGGACCACAGATACGCAGTATTTT. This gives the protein CASSIDLYSGRTTDTQYF.

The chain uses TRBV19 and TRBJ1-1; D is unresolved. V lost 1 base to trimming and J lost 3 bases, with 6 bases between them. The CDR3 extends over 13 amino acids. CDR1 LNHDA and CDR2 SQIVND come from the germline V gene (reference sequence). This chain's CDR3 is CASSIATDTEAFF. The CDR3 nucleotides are TGTGCCAGTAGTATAGCAACGGACACTGAAGCTTTCTTT.

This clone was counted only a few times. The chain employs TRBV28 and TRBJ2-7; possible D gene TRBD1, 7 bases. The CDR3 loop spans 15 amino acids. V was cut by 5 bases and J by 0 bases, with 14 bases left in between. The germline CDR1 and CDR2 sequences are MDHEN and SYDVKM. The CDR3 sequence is CASSPGQTSSYEQYF. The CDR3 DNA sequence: TGTGCCAGCAGTCCGGGACAGACTAGCTCCTACGAGCAGTACTTC.

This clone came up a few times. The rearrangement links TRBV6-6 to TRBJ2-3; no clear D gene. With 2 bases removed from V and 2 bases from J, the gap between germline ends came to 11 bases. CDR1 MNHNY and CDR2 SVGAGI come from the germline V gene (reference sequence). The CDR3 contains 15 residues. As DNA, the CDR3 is TGTGCCAGCAGTTACGGGCAGAGCCCCACAGATACGCAGTATTTT. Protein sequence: CASSYGQSPTDTQYF.

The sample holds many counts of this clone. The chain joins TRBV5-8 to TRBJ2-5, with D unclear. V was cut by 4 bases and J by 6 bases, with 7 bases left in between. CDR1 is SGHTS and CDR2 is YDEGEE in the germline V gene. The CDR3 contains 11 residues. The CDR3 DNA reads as TGTGCCAGCAGCGTCCTAAAGACCCAGTACTTC. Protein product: CASSVLKTQYF.

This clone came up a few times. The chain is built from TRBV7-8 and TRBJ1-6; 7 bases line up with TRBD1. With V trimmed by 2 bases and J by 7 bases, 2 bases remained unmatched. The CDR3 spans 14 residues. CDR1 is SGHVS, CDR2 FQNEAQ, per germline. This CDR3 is CASSLNRGNSPLHF. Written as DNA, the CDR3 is TGTGCCAGCAGCTTAAACAGGGGAAATTCACCCCTCCACTTT.

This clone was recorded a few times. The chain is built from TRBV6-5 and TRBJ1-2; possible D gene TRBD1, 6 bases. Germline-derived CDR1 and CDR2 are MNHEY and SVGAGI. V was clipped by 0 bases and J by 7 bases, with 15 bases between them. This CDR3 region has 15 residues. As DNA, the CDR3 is TGTGCCAGCAGTTACTCTGCCAGGGGAAGGGGTGGCTACACCTTC. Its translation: CASSYSARGRGGYTF.

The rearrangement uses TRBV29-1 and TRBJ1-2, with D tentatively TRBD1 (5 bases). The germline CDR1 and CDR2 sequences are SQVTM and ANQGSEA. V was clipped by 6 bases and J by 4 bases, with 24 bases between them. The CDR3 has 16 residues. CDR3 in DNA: TGCAGCGTAGACGATCCGGGACTCCCAGGTGGCTATGGCTACACCTTC. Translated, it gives CSVDDPGLPGGYGYTF.

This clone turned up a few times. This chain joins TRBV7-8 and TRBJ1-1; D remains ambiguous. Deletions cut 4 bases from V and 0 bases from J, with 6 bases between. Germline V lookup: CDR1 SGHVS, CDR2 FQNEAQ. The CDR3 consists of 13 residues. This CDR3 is CASSSQMNTEAFF. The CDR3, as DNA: TGTGCCAGCAGCTCACAGATGAACACTGAAGCTTTCTTT.

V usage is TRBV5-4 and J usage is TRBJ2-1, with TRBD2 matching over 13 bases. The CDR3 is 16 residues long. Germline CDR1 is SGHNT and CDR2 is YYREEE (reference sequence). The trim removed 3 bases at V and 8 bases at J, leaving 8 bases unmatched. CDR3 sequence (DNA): TGTGCCAGCAGCTCACCCGGGACTAGCGGGATAGATGAGCAGTTCTTC. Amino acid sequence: CASSSPGTSGIDEQFF.

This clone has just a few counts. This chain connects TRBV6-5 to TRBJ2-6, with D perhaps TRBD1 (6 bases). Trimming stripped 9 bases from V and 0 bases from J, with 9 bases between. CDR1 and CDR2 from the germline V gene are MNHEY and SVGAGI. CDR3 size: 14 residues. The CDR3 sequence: CASKTGSGANVLTF. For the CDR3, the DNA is TGTGCCAGTAAGACAGGCTCTGGGGCCAACGTCCTGACTTTC.